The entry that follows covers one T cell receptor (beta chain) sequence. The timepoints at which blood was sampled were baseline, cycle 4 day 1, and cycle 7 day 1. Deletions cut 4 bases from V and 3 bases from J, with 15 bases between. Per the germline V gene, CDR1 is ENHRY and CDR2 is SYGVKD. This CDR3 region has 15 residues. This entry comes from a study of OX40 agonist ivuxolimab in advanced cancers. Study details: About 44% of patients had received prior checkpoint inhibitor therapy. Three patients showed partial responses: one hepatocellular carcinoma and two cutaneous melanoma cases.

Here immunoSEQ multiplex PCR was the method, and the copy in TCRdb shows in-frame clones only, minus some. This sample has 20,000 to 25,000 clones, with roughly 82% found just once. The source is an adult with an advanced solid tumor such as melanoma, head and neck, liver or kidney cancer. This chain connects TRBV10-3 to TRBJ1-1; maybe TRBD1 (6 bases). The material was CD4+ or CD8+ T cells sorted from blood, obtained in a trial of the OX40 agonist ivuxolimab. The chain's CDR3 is CAISGYQKGDTEAFF. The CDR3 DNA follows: TGTGCCATCAGTGGTTACCAGAAGGGGGACACTGAAGCTTTCTTT.